These 18 T cell receptor beta chains originate from one sample sequenced in a study of CD8 T cells in ankylosing spondylitis. TCRdb itself ran the 5' RACE reads through MiXCR, one entry per CDR3 protein. The sample shows some 120,000 distinct CDR3 sequences, over 6% of them seen only once. Material for sequencing was blood, either unsorted or a sorted T cell fraction (not recorded which). These receptors originate from a male donor with ankylosing spondylitis or in good health (not recorded which).

This rearrangement joins TRBV7-2 to TRBJ1-4, with a weak D call TRBD1 (5 bases). Looked up from germline, CDR1 is SGHTA and CDR2 is FQGNSA. The CDR3 runs 15 residues. Trimming took 5 bases from V and 3 from J, leaving 13 bases between them. The CDR3 sequence is CASSRLWGSNEKLFF. The CDR3 DNA sequence: TGTGCCAGCAGCCGTTTGTGGGGGTCTAATGAAAAACTGTTTTTT.

This chain connects TRBV7-2 to TRBJ2-1; 11 bases match TRBD2. CDR1 SGHTA and CDR2 FQGNSA come from the germline V gene. CDR3 length: 16 amino acids. Trimming at V came to 5 bases and at J to 8 bases, leaving 11 bases not matched to a gene. The CDR3 is CASSRELGLAGHEQFF. The CDR3 nucleotides read TGTGCCAGCAGCCGGGAGCTTGGACTAGCGGGCCATGAGCAGTTCTTC.

Many counts were recorded for this clonotype. The CDR3 nucleotides are TGTGCCACCAGCAGGGCTGGGATTCGCACAGATACGCAGTATTTT. The encoded protein is CATSRAGIRTDTQYF. This chain uses TRBV15 with TRBJ2-3; D remains ambiguous. Germline assignment: CDR1 LNHNV and CDR2 YYDKDF (reference sequence). This CDR3 comprises 15 residues. The V gene lost 3 bases and the J gene lost 1 base, with 11 bases spanning the gap.

This clonotype has a count of ten or more. V usage is TRBV4-1 and J usage is TRBJ2-3; tentatively, D is TRBD2 (6 bases). Germline CDR1 MGHRA, CDR2 YSYEKL. V was shortened by 4 bases and J by 2 bases, with 16 bases between the two germline ends. The CDR3 spans 16 residues. The CDR3 reads CASSPLLALFTDTQYF. CDR3 nucleotides: TGCGCCAGCAGCCCCTTGCTAGCGTTATTCACAGATACGCAGTATTTT.

This clonotype was recorded at least ten times. V gene TRBV6-6 combines with J gene TRBJ1-1; 7 bases agree with TRBD1. The CDR3 totals 13 residues. V dropped 6 bases and J dropped 4; count of bases not matched to a gene: 5. Germline V CDR1 and CDR2: MNHNY, SVGAGI (reference sequence). CDR3 amino acids: CASSDRVTTEAFF. CDR3 bases: TGTGCCAGCAGCGACAGGGTAACCACTGAAGCTTTCTTT.

Many counts were recorded for this clonotype. The rearrangement uses TRBV5-1 and TRBJ1-1, with 7 bases fitting TRBD1. CDR1 SGHRS and CDR2 YFSETQ come from the germline V gene. With V trimmed by 4 bases and J by 4 bases, 4 bases remained unmatched. The CDR3 extends over 13 amino acids. CDR3: CASSRDSTTEAFF. In DNA, the CDR3 is TGCGCCAGCAGCAGGGACAGCACCACTGAAGCTTTCTTT.

Many counts were recorded for this clonotype. The chain links TRBV20-1 to TRBJ1-5, with D possibly matching TRBD1 (5 bases). This CDR3 has 13 amino acids. The V gene's germline CDR1 is DFQATT and CDR2 SNEGSKA (reference sequence). Trimming removed 8 bases from V and 6 bases from J, with 17 bases in between. CDR3 sequence: CSPDWGGTQPQHF. The CDR3 nucleotides are TGCAGTCCCGATTGGGGTGGGACTCAGCCCCAGCATTTT.

Ten or more counts support this clonotype. The chain employs TRBV3-1 and TRBJ2-7; no definite D call. CDR1 and CDR2 from the germline V gene are LGHDT and YNNKEL (reference sequence). V lost 0 bases to trimming and J lost 2 bases, with 8 bases between them. CDR3 length: 14 amino acids. As DNA, the CDR3 is TGTGCCAGCAGCCAAGAAGGTACGGCCTACGAGCAGTACTTC. This gives the protein CASSQEGTAYEQYF.

There are many counts of this clonotype. The chain carries TRBV28 and TRBJ2-7; a weak D match, TRBD1 (6 bases). This CDR3 has 13 amino acids. CDR1 and CDR2 from the germline V gene are MDHEN and SYDVKM. V was clipped by 3 bases and J by 5 bases, with 11 bases between them. The CDR3 protein is CASSFGGNNEQYF. CDR3 in DNA: TGTGCCAGCAGTTTTGGGGGCAACAACGAGCAGTACTTC.

This clonotype has at least ten counts. This sequence joins TRBV5-1 and TRBJ2-3, with 14 nucleotides matching TRBD2. The ends lost 4 bases at V and 1 base at J; junction bases unmatched: 8. CDR1 is SGHRS and CDR2 is YFSETQ in the germline V gene. The CDR3 sequence is 18 residues long. CDR3 loop: CASSPGLAGAFGTDTQYF. The DNA for the CDR3 is TGCGCCAGCAGCCCGGGACTAGCGGGGGCCTTTGGCACAGATACGCAGTATTTT.

This clonotype was seen at least ten times. This sequence joins TRBV5-5 and TRBJ1-1; no definite D call. Trimming cost V 1 base and J 4 bases, with 11 bases left between them. This CDR3 contains 14 residues. CDR1 is SGHKS, CDR2 YYEKEE, per germline (reference sequence). The CDR3 region is CASSLLRVGTEAFF. The CDR3, as DNA: TGTGCCAGCAGCTTGCTTAGGGTGGGCACTGAAGCTTTCTTT.

This clonotype occurred many times. The chain joins TRBV7-3 to TRBJ1-1; D is ambiguous. V lost 3 bases and J lost 8, with 13 bases in between. The CDR3 covers 13 residues. From germline, CDR1 is SGHTA and CDR2 FQGTGA. Written as DNA, the CDR3 is TGTGCCAGCAGCTTGGGAAATATGGAGGAAGCTTTCTTT. Amino acid sequence: CASSLGNMEEAFF.

This clonotype came up many times. The chain carries TRBV7-8 and TRBJ2-1, with 12 positions matching TRBD2. The V and J ends lost 8 bases and 9 bases, in that order; junction bases with no gene match: 8. Germline V gene data show CDR1 as SGHVS and CDR2 as FQNEAQ. The CDR3 has 14 residues. The CDR3 reads CASGRTSGIGEQFF. The CDR3 region has the DNA TGTGCCAGCGGTCGGACTAGCGGGATTGGTGAGCAGTTCTTC. Supplemented by reference TRBV7-8 and TRBJ2-1, the full variable domain reads GAGVSQSPRYKVAKRGQDVALRCDPISGHVSLFWYQQALGQGPEFLTYFQNEAQLDKSGLPSDRFFAERPEGSVSTLKIQRTQQEDSAVYLCASGRTSGIGEQFFGPGTRLTVL.

This clonotype was found many times. V and J are TRBV7-6 and TRBJ2-7, with D unresolved. This CDR3 spans 13 amino acids. V was cut by 4 bases and J by 0 bases, with 7 bases left in between. Germline V gene sequence: CDR1 SGHVS, CDR2 FNYEAQ. This CDR3 is CASSYDTSYEQYF. The CDR3 nucleotides read TGTGCCAGCAGCTACGACACCTCCTACGAGCAGTACTTC.

Ten or more counts support this clonotype. The chain has TRBV3-1 and TRBJ2-7; D perhaps matches TRBD1 (5 bases). Trimming took 1 base from V and 2 from J, leaving 12 bases between them. The CDR3 length is 15 residues. Germline V lookup: CDR1 LGHDT, CDR2 YNNKEL (reference sequence). The CDR3 bases are TGTGCCAGCAGCCAAGGGGCAGGGCCACCCTACGAGCAGTACTTC. Amino acids: CASSQGAGPPYEQYF.

The chain links TRBV12-3 or TRBV12-4 to TRBJ2-7, with a possible D match to TRBD2 (6 bases). This CDR3 spans 12 amino acids. Trimming shortened V by 5 bases and J by 3 bases, and 8 bases separated the two germline ends. The CDR3 nucleotides are TGTGCCAGCAGTCGGGGGTTCTACGAGCAGTACTTC. It encodes CASSRGFYEQYF.

This clonotype came up many times. The rearrangement joins TRBV29-1 to TRBJ2-1; D gene ambiguous. The V gene's germline CDR1 is SQVTM and CDR2 ANQGSEA. The CDR3 sequence is 13 residues long. CDR3 sequence: CTSVVGATDEQFF. The CDR3 region has the DNA TGCACGTCCGTAGTAGGTGCTACCGATGAGCAGTTCTTC.

Only a few counts were recorded for this clonotype. The V and J genes are TRBV3-2 and TRBJ2-2; the table's TRBD1 call for D was not verified on the DNA. TRBV3-2 is shown as a pseudogene. This CDR3 contains 15 residues. Here the CDR3 DNA reads TGTGCCTCCTCTACGGGACACCCGAACACCGGGGAGCTGTTTTTT. As protein: CASSTGHPNTGELFF.